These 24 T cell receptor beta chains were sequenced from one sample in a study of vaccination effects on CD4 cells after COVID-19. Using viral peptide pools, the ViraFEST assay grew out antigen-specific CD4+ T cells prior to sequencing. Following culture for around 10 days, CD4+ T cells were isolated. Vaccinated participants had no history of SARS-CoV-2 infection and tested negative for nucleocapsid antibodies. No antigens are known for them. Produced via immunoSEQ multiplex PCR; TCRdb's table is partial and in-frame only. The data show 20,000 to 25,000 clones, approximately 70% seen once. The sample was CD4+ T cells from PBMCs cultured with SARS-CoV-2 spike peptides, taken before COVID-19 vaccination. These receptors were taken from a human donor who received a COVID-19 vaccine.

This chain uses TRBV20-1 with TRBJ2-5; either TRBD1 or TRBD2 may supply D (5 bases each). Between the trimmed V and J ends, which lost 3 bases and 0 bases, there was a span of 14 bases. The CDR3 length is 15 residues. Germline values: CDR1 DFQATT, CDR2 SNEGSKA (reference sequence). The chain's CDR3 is CSASPSGGYQETQYF. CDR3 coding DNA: TGCAGTGCTAGTCCTTCTGGGGGTTACCAAGAGACCCAGTACTTC.

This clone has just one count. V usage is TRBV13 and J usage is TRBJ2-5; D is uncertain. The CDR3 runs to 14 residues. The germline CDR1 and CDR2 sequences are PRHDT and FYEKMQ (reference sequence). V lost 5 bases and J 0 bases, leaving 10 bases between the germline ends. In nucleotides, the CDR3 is TGTGCCAGCAGCCTAAACACCGACCAAGAGACCCAGTACTTC. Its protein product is CASSLNTDQETQYF.

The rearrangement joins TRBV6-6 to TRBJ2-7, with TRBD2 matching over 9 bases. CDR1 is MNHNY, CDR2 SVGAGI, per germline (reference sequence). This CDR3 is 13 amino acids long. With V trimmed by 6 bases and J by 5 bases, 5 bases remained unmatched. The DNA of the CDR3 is TGTGCCAGCAGGGATAGCGGGAGCAACGAGCAGTACTTC. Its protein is CASRDSGSNEQYF.

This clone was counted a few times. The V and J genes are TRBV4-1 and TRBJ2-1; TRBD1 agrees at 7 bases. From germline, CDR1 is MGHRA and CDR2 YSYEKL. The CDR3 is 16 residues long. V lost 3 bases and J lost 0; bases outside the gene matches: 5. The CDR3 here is CASSQETGISYNEQFF. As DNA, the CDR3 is TGCGCCAGCAGCCAGGAGACAGGGATCTCCTACAATGAGCAGTTCTTC.

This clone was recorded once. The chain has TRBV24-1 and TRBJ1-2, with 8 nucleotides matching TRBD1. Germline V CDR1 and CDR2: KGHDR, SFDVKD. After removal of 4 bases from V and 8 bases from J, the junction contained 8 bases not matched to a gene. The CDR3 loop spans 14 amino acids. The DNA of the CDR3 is TGTGCCACCAGTGACAGCGGACAGGGTCGCGGCTACACCTTC. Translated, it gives CATSDSGQGRGYTF.

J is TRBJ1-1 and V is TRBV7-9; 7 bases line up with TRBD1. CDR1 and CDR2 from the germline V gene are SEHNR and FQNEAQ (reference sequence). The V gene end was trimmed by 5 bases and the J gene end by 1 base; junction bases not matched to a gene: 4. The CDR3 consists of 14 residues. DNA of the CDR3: TGTGCCAGCAGCCCCCAGGGGGGGAACACTGAAGCTTTCTTT. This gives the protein CASSPQGGNTEAFF.

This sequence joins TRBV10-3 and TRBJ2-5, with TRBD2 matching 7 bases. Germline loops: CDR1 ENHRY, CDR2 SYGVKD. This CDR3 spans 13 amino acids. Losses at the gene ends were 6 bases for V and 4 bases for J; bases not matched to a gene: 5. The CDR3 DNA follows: TGTGCCATCAGCCTAGCGGACGGAGAGACCCAGTACTTC. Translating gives CAISLADGETQYF.

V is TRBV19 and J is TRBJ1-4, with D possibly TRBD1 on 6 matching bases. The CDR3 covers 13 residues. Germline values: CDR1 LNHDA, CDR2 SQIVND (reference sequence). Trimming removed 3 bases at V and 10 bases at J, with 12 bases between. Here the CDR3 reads CASSIGPRGKLFF. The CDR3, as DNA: TGTGCCAGTAGTATTGGCCCCAGGGGAAAACTGTTTTTT.

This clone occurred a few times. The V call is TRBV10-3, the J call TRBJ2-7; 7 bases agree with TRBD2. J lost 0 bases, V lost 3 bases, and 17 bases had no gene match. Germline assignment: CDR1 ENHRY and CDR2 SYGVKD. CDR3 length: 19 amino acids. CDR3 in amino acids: CAISDPQRGVALSSYEQYF. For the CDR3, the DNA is TGTGCCATCAGTGACCCCCAGCGGGGAGTTGCCCTGAGCTCCTACGAGCAGTACTTC.

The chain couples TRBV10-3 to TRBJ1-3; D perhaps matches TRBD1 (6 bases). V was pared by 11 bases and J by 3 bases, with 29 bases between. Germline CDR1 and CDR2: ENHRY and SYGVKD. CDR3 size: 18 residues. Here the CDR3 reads CAVKSSGPTGPIGNTIYF. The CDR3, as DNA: TGTGCCGTCAAGTCGTCCGGGCCGACAGGCCCGATTGGAAACACCATATATTTT.

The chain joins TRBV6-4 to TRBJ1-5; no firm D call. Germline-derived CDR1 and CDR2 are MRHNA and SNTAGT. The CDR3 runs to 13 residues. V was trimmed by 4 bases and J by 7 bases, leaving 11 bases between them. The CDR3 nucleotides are TGTGCCAGCAGTGTCAACAGATGGCAGCCCCAGCATTTT. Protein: CASSVNRWQPQHF.

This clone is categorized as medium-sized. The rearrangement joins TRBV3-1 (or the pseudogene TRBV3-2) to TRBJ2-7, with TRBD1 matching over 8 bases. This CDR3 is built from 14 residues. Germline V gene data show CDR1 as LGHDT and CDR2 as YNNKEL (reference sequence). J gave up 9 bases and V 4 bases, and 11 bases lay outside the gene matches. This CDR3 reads CASSLEQGARGQYF. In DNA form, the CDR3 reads TGTGCCAGCAGCCTAGAGCAGGGGGCGCGAGGGCAGTACTTC.

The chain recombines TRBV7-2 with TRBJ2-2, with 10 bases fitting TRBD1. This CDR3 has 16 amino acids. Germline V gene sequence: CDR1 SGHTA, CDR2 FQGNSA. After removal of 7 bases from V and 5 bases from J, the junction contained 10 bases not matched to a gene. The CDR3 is CASTQYGQGGTGELFF. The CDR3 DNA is TGTGCCAGCACCCAGTACGGACAGGGGGGGACCGGGGAGCTGTTTTTT.

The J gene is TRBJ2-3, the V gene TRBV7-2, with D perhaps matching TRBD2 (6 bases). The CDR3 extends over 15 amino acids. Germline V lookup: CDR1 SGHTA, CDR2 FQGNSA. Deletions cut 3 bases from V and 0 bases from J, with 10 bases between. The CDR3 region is CASSFYGTSTDTQYF. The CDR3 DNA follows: TGTGCCAGCAGCTTTTACGGGACTAGCACAGATACGCAGTATTTT.

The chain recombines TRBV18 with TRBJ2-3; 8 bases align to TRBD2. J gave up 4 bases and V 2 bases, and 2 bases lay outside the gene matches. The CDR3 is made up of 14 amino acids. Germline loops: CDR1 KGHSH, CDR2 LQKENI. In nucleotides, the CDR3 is TGTGCCAGCTCACCAATTAGCGGGGCAGATACGCAGTATTTT. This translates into CASSPISGADTQYF.

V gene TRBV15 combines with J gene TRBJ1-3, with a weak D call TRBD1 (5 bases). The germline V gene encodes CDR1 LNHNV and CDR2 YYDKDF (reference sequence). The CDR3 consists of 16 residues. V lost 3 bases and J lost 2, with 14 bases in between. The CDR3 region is CATSRGTSEAGNTIYF. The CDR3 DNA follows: TGTGCCACCAGCAGGGGGACTTCCGAGGCTGGAAACACCATATATTTT.

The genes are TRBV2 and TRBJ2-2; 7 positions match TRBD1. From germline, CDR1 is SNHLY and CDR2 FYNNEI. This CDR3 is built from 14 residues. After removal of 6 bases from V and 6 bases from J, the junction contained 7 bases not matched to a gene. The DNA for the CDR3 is TGTGCCAGCAGACCGAACAGGGGAGCCGGGGAGCTGTTTTTT. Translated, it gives CASRPNRGAGELFF.

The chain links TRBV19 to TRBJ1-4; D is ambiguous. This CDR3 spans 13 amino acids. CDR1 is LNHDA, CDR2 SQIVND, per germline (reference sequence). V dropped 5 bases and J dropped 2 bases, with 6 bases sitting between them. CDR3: CASSWVTNEKLFF. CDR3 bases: TGTGCCAGTAGTTGGGTGACTAATGAAAAACTGTTTTTT.

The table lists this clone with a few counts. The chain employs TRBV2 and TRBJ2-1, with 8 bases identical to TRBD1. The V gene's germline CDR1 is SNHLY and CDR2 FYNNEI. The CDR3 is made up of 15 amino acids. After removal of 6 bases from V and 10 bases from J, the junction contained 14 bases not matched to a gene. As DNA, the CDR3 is TGTGCCAGCAGCCGAAGACAGGGGCCCACGGGGGAGCAGTTCTTC. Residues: CASSRRQGPTGEQFF.

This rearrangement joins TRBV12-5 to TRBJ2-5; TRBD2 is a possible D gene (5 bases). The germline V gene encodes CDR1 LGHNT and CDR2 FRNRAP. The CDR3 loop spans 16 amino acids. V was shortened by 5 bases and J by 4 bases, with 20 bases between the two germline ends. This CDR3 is CASGPGLAISGETQYF. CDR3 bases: TGTGCTAGTGGTCCCGGGCTAGCAATATCGGGAGAGACCCAGTACTTC. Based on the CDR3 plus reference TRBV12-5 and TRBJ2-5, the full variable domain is DARVTQTPRHKVTEMGQEVTMRCQPILGHNTVFWYRQTMMQGLELLAYFRNRAPLDDSGMPKDRFSAEMPDATLATLKIQPSEPRDSAVYFCASGPGLAISGETQYFGPGTRLLVL.

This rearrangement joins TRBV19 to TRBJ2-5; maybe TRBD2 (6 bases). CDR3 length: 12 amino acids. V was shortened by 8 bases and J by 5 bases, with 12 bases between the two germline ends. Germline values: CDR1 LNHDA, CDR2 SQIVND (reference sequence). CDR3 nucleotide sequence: TGTGCCAGTGGAGGGAGAGCCGAGACCCAGTACTTC. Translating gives CASGGRAETQYF.

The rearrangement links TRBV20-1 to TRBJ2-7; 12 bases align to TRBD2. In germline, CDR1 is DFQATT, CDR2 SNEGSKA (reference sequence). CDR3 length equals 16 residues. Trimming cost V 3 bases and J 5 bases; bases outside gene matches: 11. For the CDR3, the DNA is TGCAGTGCTAGTAACTCTGTGACTAGCGGGAGCCACGAGCAGTACTTC. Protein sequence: CSASNSVTSGSHEQYF.

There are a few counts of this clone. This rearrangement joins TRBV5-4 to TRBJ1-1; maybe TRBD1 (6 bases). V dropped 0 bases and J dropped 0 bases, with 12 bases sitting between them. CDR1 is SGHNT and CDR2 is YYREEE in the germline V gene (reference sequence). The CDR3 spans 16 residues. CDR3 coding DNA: TGTGCCAGCAGCTTGGAATTGAGGGGGATGAACACTGAAGCTTTCTTT. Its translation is CASSLELRGMNTEAFF.

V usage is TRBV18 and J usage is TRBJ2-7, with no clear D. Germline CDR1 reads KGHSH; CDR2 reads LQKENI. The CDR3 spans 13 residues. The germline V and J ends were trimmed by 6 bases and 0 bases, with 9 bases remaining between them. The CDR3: CASSGTNSYEQYF. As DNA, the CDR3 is TGTGCCAGCTCGGGCACCAACTCCTACGAGCAGTACTTC.